The sequence of this T cell receptor beta chain was determined in a study of T cell repertoires in cytomegalovirus infection. TCRdb processed the reads anew with MiXCR; each CDR3 protein has one entry. The profile covers about 150,000 distinct CDR3 sequences, with about a quarter appearing a single time and over 9.5% taken by the ten largest. Input material: PBMCs. This clonotype originated in a human donor in good health (CMV status not recorded). Some clones in this sample may be carry-over from other donors' samples.

CDR3 bases: TGTGCCAGCAGCACGGGACTAACCTCTTACACAGATACGCAGTATTTT. Protein: CASSTGLTSYTDTQYF. This rearrangement joins TRBV2 to TRBJ2-3; 7 positions match TRBD2. CDR1 and CDR2 (germline): SNHLY, FYNNEI. The CDR3 has 16 residues. V was clipped by 6 bases and J by 2 bases; unmatched bases: 11. Variable domain in full (rest from reference TRBV2 and TRBJ2-3): EPEVTQTPSHQVTQMGQEVILRCVPISNHLYFYWYRQILGQKVEFLVSFYNNEISEKSEIFDDQFSVERPDGSNFTLKIRSTKLEDSAMYFCASSTGLTSYTDTQYFGPGTRLTVL.